This entry concerns a single T cell receptor beta chain. Repertoires were generated with immunoSEQ multiplex PCR, while TCRdb's copy carries only in-frame clones and drops some. The profile shows about 59,000 clones, approximately 90% of them singletons. The length of the CDR3 is 15 residues. The ends were cut back, 5 bases at V and 10 bases at J, with 21 bases in the middle. Germline-derived CDR1 and CDR2 are SEHNR and FQNEAQ (reference sequence). The entry originates in a study of OX40 agonist ivuxolimab in advanced cancers. In the study overall: In this cohort, patients received ivuxolimab, an agonistic anti-OX40 (CD134) antibody. A diagnosis of hepatocellular carcinoma, melanoma, renal cell or head and neck cancer was present in dose-escalation patients.

The source is an adult with an advanced solid tumor such as melanoma, head and neck, liver or kidney cancer. The rearrangement uses TRBV7-9 and TRBJ2-1; no clear D gene. The specimen was CD4+ or CD8+ T cells sorted from blood, collected in a trial of the OX40 agonist ivuxolimab. CDR3 sequence: CASSSSGWSYREQFF. The CDR3 DNA sequence: TGTGCCAGCAGCAGTTCTGGGTGGAGTTATAGAGAGCAGTTCTTC. The variable domain in full, with the rest retrieved from reference TRBV7-9 and TRBJ2-1, is DTGVSQNPRHKITKRGQNVTFRCDPISEHNRLYWYRQTLGQGPEFLTYFQNEAQLEKSRLLSDRFSAERPKGSFSTLEIQRTEQGDSAMYLCASSSSGWSYREQFFGPGTRLTVL.